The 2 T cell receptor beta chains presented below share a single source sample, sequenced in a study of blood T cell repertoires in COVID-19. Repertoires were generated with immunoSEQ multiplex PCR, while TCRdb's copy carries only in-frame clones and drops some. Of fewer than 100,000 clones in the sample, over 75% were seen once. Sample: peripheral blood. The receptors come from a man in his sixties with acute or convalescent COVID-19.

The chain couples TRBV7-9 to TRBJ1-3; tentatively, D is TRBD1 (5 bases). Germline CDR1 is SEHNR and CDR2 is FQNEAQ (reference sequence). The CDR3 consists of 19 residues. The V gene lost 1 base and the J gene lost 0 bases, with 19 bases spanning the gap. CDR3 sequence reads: CASSLGTGGGGYSGNTIYF. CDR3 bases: TGTGCCAGCAGCTTAGGGACCGGAGGCGGGGGTTACTCTGGAAACACCATATATTTT.

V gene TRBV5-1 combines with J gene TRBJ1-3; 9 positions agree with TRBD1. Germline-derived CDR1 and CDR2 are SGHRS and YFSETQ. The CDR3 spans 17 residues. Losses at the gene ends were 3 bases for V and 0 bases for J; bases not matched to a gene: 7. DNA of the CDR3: TGCGCCAGCAGCTCCTCAGGACAGGGGATCTCTGGAAACACCATATATTTT. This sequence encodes CASSSSGQGISGNTIYF.